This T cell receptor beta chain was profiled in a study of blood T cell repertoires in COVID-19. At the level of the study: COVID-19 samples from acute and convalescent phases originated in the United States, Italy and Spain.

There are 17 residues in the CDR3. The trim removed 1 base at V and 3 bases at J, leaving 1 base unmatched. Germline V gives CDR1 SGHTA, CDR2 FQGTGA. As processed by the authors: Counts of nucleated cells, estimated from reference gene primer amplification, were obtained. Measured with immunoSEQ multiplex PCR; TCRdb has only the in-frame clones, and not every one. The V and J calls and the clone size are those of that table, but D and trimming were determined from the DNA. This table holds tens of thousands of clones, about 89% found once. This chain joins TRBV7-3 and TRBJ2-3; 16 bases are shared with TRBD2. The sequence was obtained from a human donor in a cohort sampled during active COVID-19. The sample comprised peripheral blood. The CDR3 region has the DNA TGTGCCAGCAGCTTAAAGGGACTAGCGGGGGGGACAGATACGCAGTATTTT. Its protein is CASSLKGLAGGTDTQYF.